This T cell receptor (beta chain) came from a study of CD8 T cells in Susac syndrome. Study context: Patients with Susac syndrome were therapy-naive, treated with corticosteroids, or treated with intravenous immunoglobulin alone when blood was collected.

An input of about 0.45 to 1 ug of RNA was subjected to reverse transcription using random hexamers. TCRdb itself ran the immunoSEQ multiplex PCR reads through MiXCR, one entry per CDR3 protein. The repertoire consists of some 130,000 distinct CDR3 sequences, with 95% occurring once and the leading ten covering roughly 0.17%. The CDR3 contains 16 residues. The V gene lost 0 bases and the J gene lost 0 bases, with 9 bases spanning the gap. Per the germline V gene, CDR1 is KGHSH and CDR2 is LQKENI. Both CD4+ and CD8+ T cells were negatively isolated, and TEMRA cells underwent FACS enrichment. The TCR originated in a human donor with Susac syndrome. The sample was CD8+ T cells from PBMCs. The rearrangement uses TRBV18 and TRBJ2-1; D unresolved. This CDR3 reads CASSPPPSVSYNEQFF. CDR3 in DNA: TGTGCCAGCTCACCACCCCCAAGTGTCTCCTACAATGAGCAGTTCTTC. The full variable domain, completed using reference TRBV18 and TRBJ2-1, is NAGVMQNPRHLVRRRGQEARLRCSPMKGHSHVYWYRQLPEEGLKFMVYLQKENIIDESGMPKERFSAEFPKEGPSILRIQQVVRGDSAAYFCASSPPPSVSYNEQFFGPGTRLTVL.